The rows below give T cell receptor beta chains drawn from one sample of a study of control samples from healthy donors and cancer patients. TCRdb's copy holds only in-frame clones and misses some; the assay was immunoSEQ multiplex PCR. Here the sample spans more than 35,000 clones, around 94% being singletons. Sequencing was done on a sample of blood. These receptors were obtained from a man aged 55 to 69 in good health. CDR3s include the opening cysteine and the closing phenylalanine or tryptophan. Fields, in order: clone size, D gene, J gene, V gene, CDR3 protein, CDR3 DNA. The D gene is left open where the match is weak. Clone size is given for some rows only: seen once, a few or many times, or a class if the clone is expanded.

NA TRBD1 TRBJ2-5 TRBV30 CAWSTGTGETQYF TGTGCCTGGTCCACCGGGACAGGAGAGACCCAGTACTTC
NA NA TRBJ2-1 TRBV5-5 CASSRTAVVGNEQFF TGTGCCAGCAGCCGAACCGCGGTAGTGGGCAATGAGCAGTTCTTC
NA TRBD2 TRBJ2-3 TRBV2 CASRKGTSGIPDTQYF TGTGCCAGCAGGAAGGGGACTAGCGGGATTCCAGATACGCAGTATTTT
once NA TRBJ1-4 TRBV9 CASSVVPPWTSSGEKLFF TGTGCCAGCAGCGTAGTACCCCCCTGGACGTCGTCAGGTGAAAAACTGTTTTTT
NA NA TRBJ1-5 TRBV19 CASSKLGGNSNQPQHF TGTGCCAGTAGTAAATTAGGGGGGAATAGCAATCAGCCCCAGCATTTT
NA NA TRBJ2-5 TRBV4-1 CASSQVRLVQETQYF TGCGCCAGCAGCCAAGTTCGGCTGGTCCAAGAGACCCAGTACTTC
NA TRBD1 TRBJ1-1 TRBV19 CASSTRQGETEAFF TGTGCCAGTAGTACGAGACAGGGTGAAACTGAAGCTTTCTTT
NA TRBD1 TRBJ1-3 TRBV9 CASSVGTDSGNTIYF TGTGCCAGCAGCGTCGGGACAGACTCTGGAAACACCATATATTTT
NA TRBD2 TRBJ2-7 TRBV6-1 CASSEWLAGNYEQYF TGTGCCAGCAGTGAATGGCTAGCGGGAAATTACGAGCAGTACTTC
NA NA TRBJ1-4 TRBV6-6 CASSYSRGYNEKLFF TGTGCCAGCAGTTACTCGAGAGGATATAATGAAAAACTGTTTTTT
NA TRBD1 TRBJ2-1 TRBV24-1 CATSDPEGQIWNEQFF TGTGCCACCAGTGATCCCGAGGGACAGATTTGGAATGAGCAGTTCTTC
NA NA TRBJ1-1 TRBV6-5 CASRAENRLEAFF TGTGCCAGCAGGGCGGAAAACCGCCTTGAAGCTTTCTTT
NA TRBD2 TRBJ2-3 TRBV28 CASSRLAGGTDTQYF TGTGCCAGCAGTCGGTTAGCGGGAGGCACAGATACGCAGTATTTT
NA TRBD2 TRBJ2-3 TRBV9 CASSVGIGPSGSSDTQYF TGTGCCAGCAGCGTAGGCATTGGGCCTAGCGGGAGTTCAGATACGCAGTATTTT
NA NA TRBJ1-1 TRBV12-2 CASRLEGPKYTEAFF TGTGCAAGTCGCTTGGAGGGACCAAAATACACTGAAGCTTTCTTT
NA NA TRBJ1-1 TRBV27 CASSLQGNTEAFF TGTGCCAGCAGTTTGCAGGGAAACACTGAAGCTTTCTTT
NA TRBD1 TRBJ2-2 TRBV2 CASSSDRGGNTGELFF TGTGCCAGCAGTTCAGACAGGGGTGGGAACACCGGGGAGCTGTTTTTT
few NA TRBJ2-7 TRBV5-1 CASSLAAGVWYEQYF TGCGCCAGCAGCTTGGCCGCAGGGGTTTGGTACGAGCAGTACTTC
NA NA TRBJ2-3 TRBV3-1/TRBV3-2 CASSLTDFSTDTQYF TGTGCCAGCAGCCTGACAGATTTTAGCACAGATACGCAGTATTTT
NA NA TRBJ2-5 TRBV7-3 CASSLYSQETQYF TGTGCCAGCAGCTTATATTCCCAAGAGACCCAGTACTTC
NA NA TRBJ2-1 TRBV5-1 CASSIPPGYNEQFF TGCGCCAGCAGCATTCCTCCGGGGTACAATGAGCAGTTCTTC
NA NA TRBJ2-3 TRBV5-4 CASRSYFGDTQYF TGTGCCAGCCGATCCTATTTTGGCGATACGCAGTATTTT
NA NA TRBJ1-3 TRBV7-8 CASSLDLGFGNTIYF TGTGCCAGCAGCTTAGATCTGGGCTTCGGAAACACCATATATTTT
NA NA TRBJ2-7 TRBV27 CASSLLAEGSYEQYF TGTGCCAGCAGTCTTTTAGCGGAAGGCTCCTACGAGCAGTACTTC
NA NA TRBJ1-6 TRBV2 CASTFRSPLHF TGTGCCAGCACTTTCCGTTCACCCCTCCACTTT
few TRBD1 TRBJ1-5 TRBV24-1 CATSEPDRAQPQHF TGTGCCACCAGTGAACCTGACAGGGCTCAGCCCCAGCATTTT
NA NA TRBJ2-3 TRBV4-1 CASSQALGAPAWPDTQYF TGCGCCAGCAGCCAAGCACTTGGGGCCCCTGCCTGGCCAGATACGCAGTATTTT
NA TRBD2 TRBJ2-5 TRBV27 CASSQGGGGDPKETQYF TGTGCCAGCAGTCAAGGGGGCGGGGGGGACCCTAAAGAGACCCAGTACTTC
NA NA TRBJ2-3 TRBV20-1 CSAHREGAQYF TGCAGTGCACACAGGGAGGGAGCGCAGTATTTT
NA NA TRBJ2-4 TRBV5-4 CASSPGEWRGIQYF TGTGCCAGCAGTCCCGGTGAGTGGCGAGGCATTCAGTACTTC
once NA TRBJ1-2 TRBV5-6 CASSLAKGIGYTF TGTGCCAGCAGCTTGGCCAAGGGCATTGGCTACACCTTC
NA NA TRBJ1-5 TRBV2 CASSEFRGSNQPQHF TGTGCCAGCAGTGAATTCAGGGGCAGCAATCAGCCCCAGCATTTT
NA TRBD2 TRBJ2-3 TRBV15 CATSRVLAGSTDTQYF TGTGCCACCAGCAGAGTACTAGCGGGGTCCACAGATACGCAGTATTTT
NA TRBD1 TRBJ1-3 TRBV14 CASSQDFGTGGLSTIYF TGTGCCAGCAGCCAAGATTTCGGGACAGGGGGCTTAAGCACCATATATTTT
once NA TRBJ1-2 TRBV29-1 CSVGHSLLSGYTF TGCAGCGTCGGACACTCTCTGTTGAGCGGCTACACCTTC
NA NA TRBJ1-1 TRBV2 CANTGPGGTEAFF TGTGCCAATACGGGTCCTGGGGGTACTGAAGCTTTCTTT
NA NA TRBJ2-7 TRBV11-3 CASSYNPGLLYEQYF TGTGCCAGCAGCTACAATCCCGGGCTTCTCTACGAGCAGTACTTC
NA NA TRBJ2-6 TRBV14 CASSQDLSGLAGANVLTF TGTGCCAGCAGCCAAGATTTATCGGGGTTGGCTGGGGCCAACGTCCTGACTTTC
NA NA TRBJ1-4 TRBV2 CASSESGRLATNEKLFF TGTGCCAGCAGTGAAAGTGGCAGACTGGCAACTAATGAAAAACTGTTTTTT
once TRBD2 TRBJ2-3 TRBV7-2 CASSFRDYLDTQYF TGTGCCAGCAGCTTCCGGGACTACCTAGATACGCAGTATTTT
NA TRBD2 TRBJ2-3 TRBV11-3 CASSLGVIAGEEDTQYF TGTGCCAGCAGCTTAGGGGTTATAGCGGGAGAAGAGGATACGCAGTATTTT
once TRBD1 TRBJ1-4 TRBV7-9 CASSLPTGGGLVNEKLFF TGTGCCAGCAGCTTACCAACAGGGGGCGGATTGGTTAATGAAAAACTGTTTTTT
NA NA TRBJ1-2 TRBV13 CASSPPVPIGYTF TGTGCCAGCAGTCCCCCGGTACCTATCGGCTACACCTTC
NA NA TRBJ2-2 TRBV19 CASSLDRNSNTGELFF TGTGCCAGTAGTTTGGACAGAAATTCGAACACCGGGGAGCTGTTTTTT
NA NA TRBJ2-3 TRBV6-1 CASSEVRSGVGTDTQYF TGTGCCAGCAGTGAAGTTCGGAGCGGCGTGGGCACAGATACGCAGTATTTT
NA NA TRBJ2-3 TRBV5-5 CASSLRLGDTDTQYF TGTGCCAGCAGCTTGCGGCTAGGGGACACAGATACGCAGTATTTT
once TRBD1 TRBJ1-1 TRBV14 CASSQDRVTEAFF TGTGCCAGCAGCCAGGACAGGGTCACTGAAGCTTTCTTT
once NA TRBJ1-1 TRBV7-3 CASSPQAGWSTEAFF TGTGCCAGCAGCCCCCAGGCAGGGTGGAGCACTGAAGCTTTCTTT
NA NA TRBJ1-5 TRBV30 CAWSRGLDQPQHF TGTGCCTGGAGTCGCGGCCTCGATCAGCCCCAGCATTTT
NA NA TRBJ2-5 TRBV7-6 CASSPSGGETQYF TGTGCCAGCAGCCCATCGGGTGGGGAGACCCAGTACTTC
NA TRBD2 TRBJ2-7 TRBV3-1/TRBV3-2 CASSQDPSTSGRGNEQYF TGTGCCAGCAGCCAAGATCCCTCAACTAGCGGGAGGGGCAACGAGCAGTACTTC
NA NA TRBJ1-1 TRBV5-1 CASSPGGTTNTEAFF TGCGCCAGCAGCCCGGGGGGGACGACGAACACTGAAGCTTTCTTT
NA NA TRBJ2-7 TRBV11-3 CASSPEGEPLLGEQYF TGTGCCAGCAGCCCGGAGGGGGAACCCCTGTTGGGGGAGCAGTACTTC
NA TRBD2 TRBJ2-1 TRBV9 CASSPGTMSYNEQFF TGTGCCAGCAGCCCCGGGACTATGTCTTACAATGAGCAGTTCTTC
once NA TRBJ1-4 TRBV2 CASSPLATNEKLFF TGTGCCAGCAGTCCTCTTGCAACTAATGAAAAACTGTTTTTT
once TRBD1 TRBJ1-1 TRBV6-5 CASTLDRVSEAFF TGTGCCAGCACCCTTGACAGGGTTTCAGAAGCTTTCTTT